Below are 8 T cell receptor beta chains sequenced from a single sample in a study of CD4 T cells in relation to SARS-CoV-2 and coronaviruses (dated by TCRdb to the early 2020s). The receptor library was made with the immunoSEQ multiplex PCR assay. The source is immuneACCESS, and TCRdb retained only in-frame sequences with V and J called. Part of the clones is not carried over; for the studies checked, unresolved V genes explain less than half of this, and the remainder is unexplained. Present in this sample are 25,000 to 30,000 clones, 60% to 80% of which were seen just once. The biggest ten clones account for about 18% of the sample. What these receptors recognize is not known. CD4+ T cells from unexposed donors were collected before the COVID-19 pandemic (2011-2018). The EasySep CD4+ T cell isolation kit was used to isolate CD4+ T cells once the cultures had run for roughly 10 days. What was sequenced was CD4+ T cells from PBMCs, cultured in vitro. The receptors derive from a human donor in good health.

The chain joins TRBV11-3 to TRBJ2-7; D may match TRBD1 or TRBD2 (5 bases each). Germline V lookup: CDR1 SGHNT, CDR2 YENEEA. CDR3 length equals 14 residues. V was shortened by 4 bases and J by 6 bases, with 16 bases between the two germline ends. CDR3 DNA: TGTGCCAGCAGCTCCGGGACCGAGTTTGTCGAGCAGTACTTC. Protein: CASSSGTEFVEQYF.

This clone has a handful of counts. The chain is built from TRBV5-1 and TRBJ1-1; D gene ambiguous. The CDR3 length is 14 residues. Germline V lookup: CDR1 SGHRS, CDR2 YFSETQ. Trimming took off 3 bases at V and 0 bases at J, with 9 bases between the two ends. The CDR3 protein is CASSSTGVNTEAFF. The CDR3 DNA sequence: TGCGCCAGCAGCTCAACTGGAGTGAACACTGAAGCTTTCTTT.

This chain links TRBV5-1 with TRBJ2-2; D is perhaps TRBD1 (5 bases). CDR3 length equals 14 residues. In germline, CDR1 is SGHRS, CDR2 YFSETQ. With 6 bases removed from V and 0 bases from J, the gap between germline ends came to 9 bases. Here the CDR3 reads CASTTTANTGELFF. The CDR3 DNA reads as TGCGCCAGCACCACGACAGCGAACACCGGGGAGCTGTTTTTT.

The chain links TRBV14 to TRBJ1-5, with no clear D. The V end lost 3 bases, the J end lost 3 bases, and 6 bases lay between the germline ends. The CDR3 consists of 13 residues. Germline CDR1 and CDR2: SGHDN and FVKESK. CDR3 residues: CASSQQHNQPQHF. CDR3 nucleotides: TGTGCCAGCAGCCAGCAGCACAATCAGCCCCAGCATTTT.

V and J are TRBV7-9 and TRBJ1-1; D may be TRBD1 (6 bases). The CDR3 covers 14 residues. V lost 4 bases to trimming and J lost 3 bases, with 12 bases between them. From germline, CDR1 is SEHNR and CDR2 FQNEAQ (reference sequence). The CDR3 DNA follows: TGTGCCAGCAGCTCCAGGGGTAGGGACACTGAAGCTTTCTTT. Encoded protein: CASSSRGRDTEAFF.

The chain employs TRBV6-5 and TRBJ1-1; D possibly corresponds to TRBD1 (5 bases). The CDR3 is 13 residues long. V was trimmed by 2 bases and J by 10 bases, leaving 14 bases between them. The germline CDR1 and CDR2 sequences are MNHEY and SVGAGI. The CDR3 protein is CASSYGAGAGAFF. The CDR3 DNA follows: TGTGCCAGCAGTTACGGGGCCGGGGCAGGAGCTTTCTTT.

The rearrangement links TRBV24-1 to TRBJ1-1; 8 bases are a match to TRBD1. The CDR3 has 18 amino acids. Trimming took 4 bases from V and 0 from J; bases not matched to a gene: 12. Germline CDR1 and CDR2: KGHDR and SFDVKD. The CDR3 region is CATSEVDRARYMNTEAFF. Here the CDR3 DNA reads TGTGCCACCAGTGAAGTGGACAGGGCCCGATACATGAACACTGAAGCTTTCTTT.

The rearrangement joins TRBV20-1 to TRBJ2-1, with no clear D. CDR3 size: 10 residues. Germline V CDR1 and CDR2: DFQATT, SNEGSKA (reference sequence). The V and J ends lost 6 bases and 7 bases respectively, with 7 bases between them. The CDR3 DNA is TGCAGTGCCATGAAGAATGAGCAGTTCTTC. This translates into CSAMKNEQFF.